This passage covers 9 T cell receptor beta chains from one sample sequenced in a study of early T cells in non-severe SARS-CoV-2 infection. TCRdb ran MiXCR on the 5' RACE reads and lists one entry per CDR3 protein. The sample has over 70,000 distinct CDR3 sequences, approximately 15% seen once. Sequenced here: whole blood, sampled at baseline. These receptors all come from an adult who was a healthcare worker with PCR-confirmed SARS-CoV-2 infection or an uninfected control (not recorded which).

This clonotype was detected a few times. This chain connects TRBV18 to TRBJ2-7; D gene unclear. Trimming removed 6 bases at V and 2 bases at J, with 11 bases between. Germline CDR1 and CDR2: KGHSH and LQKENI. CDR3 length: 13 amino acids. CDR3 sequence reads: CASSPLGTYEQYF. The DNA for the CDR3 is TGTGCCAGCTCCCCCTTGGGGACCTACGAGCAGTACTTC.

There are many counts of this clonotype. The gene calls are TRBV7-3 and TRBJ2-3; maybe TRBD1 (7 bases). Germline CDR1 is SGHTA and CDR2 is FQGTGA. The CDR3 is made up of 13 amino acids. V lost 5 bases to trimming and J lost 6 bases, with 12 bases between them. The CDR3 nucleotides read TGTGCCAGCAGCCAGGGGGGCTTCGATACGCAGTATTTT. This gives the protein CASSQGGFDTQYF.

V usage is TRBV10-3 and J usage is TRBJ1-1; a weak D match, TRBD1 (5 bases). Germline V gene sequence: CDR1 ENHRY, CDR2 SYGVKD. The CDR3 spans 15 residues. V lost 4 bases and J 6 bases, leaving 18 bases between the germline ends. The CDR3 DNA follows: TGTGCCATCAGTGGGGGGACTCTAGAAGGGGCTGAAGCTTTCTTT. Translated: CAISGGTLEGAEAFF.

The genes are TRBV6-5 and TRBJ1-2; D might be TRBD1 (5 bases). The CDR3 is 13 amino acids. The germline V gene has CDR1 MNHEY and CDR2 SVGAGI. V was cut by 7 bases and J by 8 bases, with 17 bases left in between. CDR3 in DNA: TGTGCCAGCACCGACGGGGCAGGGAAAGGCTACACCTTC. Protein sequence: CASTDGAGKGYTF.

This clonotype occurred a few times. The V and J genes are TRBV7-2 and TRBJ2-2; TRBD2 matches at 9 bases. The V gene's germline CDR1 is SGHTA and CDR2 FQGNSA. V lost 1 base, J lost 4 bases, and 10 bases stayed unmatched. The CDR3 runs 18 residues. CDR3 in DNA: TGTGCCAGCAGCTTAGTTTTGGGACTAGCCTCGGGCACCGGGGAGCTGTTTTTT. This gives the protein CASSLVLGLASGTGELFF.

This clonotype was seen a few times. This chain uses TRBV11-3 with TRBJ2-7, with 8 bases that match TRBD2. Germline V CDR1 and CDR2: SGHNT, YENEEA. Trimming took 4 bases from V and 0 from J; bases not matched to a gene: 5. The CDR3 covers 15 residues. CDR3 bases: TGTGCCAGCAGCTCCCGGGGGGGCAGCTCCTACGAGCAGTACTTC. Protein sequence: CASSSRGGSSYEQYF.

This clonotype showed up many times. The chain carries TRBV5-1 and TRBJ1-2; 11 bases align to TRBD1. CDR1 and CDR2 from the germline V gene are SGHRS and YFSETQ. V trimming: 5 bases; J trimming: 7 bases; junction bases outside the gene matches: 7. The CDR3 consists of 14 residues. This CDR3 is CASSSGQGATGYTF. As DNA, the CDR3 is TGCGCCAGCAGTTCCGGACAGGGGGCGACTGGCTACACCTTC.

The V gene is TRBV27, the J gene TRBJ2-3; D is unclear. The germline V and J ends were trimmed by 5 bases and 5 bases, with 11 bases remaining between them. CDR1 is MNHEY and CDR2 is SMNVEV in the germline V gene (reference sequence). The CDR3 spans 13 residues. CDR3 sequence (DNA): TGTGCCAGCAGTCGTACCCCCAAAGATACGCAGTATTTT. This translates into CASSRTPKDTQYF.

In this sample, this clonotype turned up many times. The chain links TRBV20-1 to TRBJ2-2; TRBD1 or TRBD2 may be the D gene (5 bases each). The CDR3 contains 16 residues. Trimming shortened V by 2 bases and J by 8 bases, and 21 bases separated the two germline ends. Germline loops: CDR1 DFQATT, CDR2 SNEGSKA (reference sequence). The CDR3 region has the DNA TGCAGTGCTAGAATCCGGAGGACACCTCGGTCAGGGGAGCTGTTTTTT. Its translation is CSARIRRTPRSGELFF.